A single sample is the source of the 5 T cell receptor beta chains below, sequenced in a study of CD8+CD57+ T cells in acquired aplastic anemia. According to the study, genomic DNA was the template for TCR beta VDJ and CDR3 profiling. MiXCR, applied by TCRdb to the reads, yields one record per CDR3 protein. The sample lists fewer than 250,000 distinct CDR3 sequences, 45% to 50% occurring once. Patients picked for sequencing had shown CD8+CD57+ cell expansion detected by flow cytometry. The sample comprised sorted CD4+, CD8+, or CD8+CD57+ T cells (not recorded which) from PBMCs. The origin of the receptors is a human donor with aplastic anemia.

This clonotype was counted a few times. This sequence joins TRBV29-1 and TRBJ2-3; tentatively, D is TRBD1 (6 bases). This CDR3 contains 14 residues. Germline CDR1 SQVTM, CDR2 ANQGSEA. CDR3 coding DNA: TGCAGTACTCCGGGACACCTAATTACAGATACGCAGTATTTT. Translating it yields CSTPGHLITDTQYF.

The chain links TRBV4-3 to TRBJ2-7, with a weak D call TRBD1 (7 bases). The DNA matches TRBJ2-1 better at its end, which makes the J call doubtful. Germline lookup yields CDR1 LGHNA and CDR2 YSLEER. The CDR3 has 15 amino acids. This chain's CDR3 is CASSQTQGGSYEQFF. The CDR3 bases are TGCGCCAGCAGCCAAACCCAGGGGGGCTCCTACGAGCAGTTCTTC.

This sequence joins TRBV20-1 and TRBJ1-2, with a tentative D call TRBD1 (5 bases). With 5 bases removed from V and 7 bases from J, the gap between germline ends came to 11 bases. Germline lookup yields CDR1 DFQATT and CDR2 SNEGSKA (reference sequence). This CDR3 comprises 11 residues. CDR3 region: CSAGGTVGYTF. The CDR3 DNA follows: TGCAGTGCTGGGGGGACTGTTGGCTACACCTTC.

This clonotype was counted only a few times. The rearrangement links TRBV30 to TRBJ1-4; unclear D gene. The length of the CDR3 is 10 residues. V lost 5 bases to trimming and J lost 8 bases, with 6 bases between them. Germline values: CDR1 GTSNPN, CDR2 SVGIG (reference sequence). The DNA of the CDR3 is TGTGCCTGGTCGGAGGAAAAACTGTTTTTT. The encoded protein is CAWSEEKLFF. Full variable domain (missing parts from reference TRBV30 and TRBJ1-4): SQTIHQWPATLVQPVGSPLSLECTVEGTSNPNLYWYRQAAGRGLQLLFYSVGIGQISSEVPQNLSASRPQDRQFILSSKKLLLSDSGFYLCAWSEEKLFFGSGTQLSVL.

This clonotype was observed at least ten times. The J gene is TRBJ2-7, the V gene TRBV7-9; 9 bases map to TRBD2. Unmatched junction bases numbered 9, after V lost 4 bases and J lost 2 bases. The CDR3 contains 16 residues. Looked up from germline, CDR1 is SEHNR and CDR2 is FQNEAQ (reference sequence). The CDR3 DNA is TGTGCCAGCAGCTCGATGGTGGCTAGCGGGACCTACGAGCAGTACTTC. It codes for CASSSMVASGTYEQYF.